One and the same sample provided the 3 T cell receptor beta chains below, sequenced in a study of T cell repertoires in cytomegalovirus infection. A single record per CDR3 protein comes from TCRdb applying MiXCR to the reads. The table records more than 400,000 distinct CDR3 sequences, less than 30% of them present only once. The sample taken for sequencing was PBMCs. The receptor source for this set is a human donor in good health (CMV status not recorded). Some clones in this sample may be carry-over from other donors' samples.

The V call is TRBV7-2, the J call TRBJ2-1; TRBD2 agrees at 7 bases. Germline trimming cut 5 bases from V and 2 bases from J; bases unmatched to any gene: 9. The V gene's germline CDR1 is SGHTA and CDR2 FQGNSA. This CDR3 has 16 residues. The CDR3 sequence is CASSPLAGNTYNEQFF. Written as DNA, the CDR3 is TGTGCCAGCAGCCCCTTAGCGGGTAACACCTACAATGAGCAGTTCTTC.

There are a few counts of this clonotype. This sequence joins TRBV12-3 or TRBV12-4 and TRBJ2-3; TRBD1 agrees at 10 bases. This CDR3 spans 15 amino acids. Unmatched junction bases numbered 9, after V lost 6 bases and J lost 6 bases. CDR3 in DNA: TGTGCCAGCAGGGCTACGGGACAGGGGAGGGATACGCAGTATTTT. Translated: CASRATGQGRDTQYF.

This clonotype was observed a few times. The V gene is TRBV12-5, the J gene TRBJ2-6; D is unresolved. The CDR3 spans 15 residues. Deletions cut 6 bases from V and 1 base from J, with 10 bases between. Germline V gene sequence: CDR1 LGHNT, CDR2 FRNRAP. In DNA form, the CDR3 reads TGTGCTAGTGGGTACGGGCAGTCTGGGGCCAACGTCCTGACTTTC. Its translation: CASGYGQSGANVLTF.